This T cell receptor beta chain comes out of a study of memory CD4+ T cells and cytomegalovirus serostatus. Findings of the study overall: The CMV-associated TCR signature appears largely within the CD4+ memory repertoire. CD4+ memory repertoires contained about two fifths of the roughly 160 reported CMV TCRbeta sequences.

The CDR3 is 14 residues long. V lost 4 bases and J lost 3; bases outside the gene matches: 7. Germline CDR1 is SQVTM and CDR2 is ANQGSEA. Per the original methods: Out-of-frame sequences were removed, leaving 2 million or so distinct TCRbeta sequences. Data came from immunoSEQ multiplex PCR; TCRdb stores just in-frame clones and leaves some out. The V and J calls and the clone size are those of that table, but D and trimming were determined from the DNA. The data show some 44,000 clones, around four fifths seen once. Remarks on this clone: Its antigen is undetermined.

Single viable CD3+CD4+CD8-CD45RO+ cells were sorted as the memory CD4+ T cells. Serostatus was set by detecting CMV pp150, pp28, p38, p52 IgG. The TCR was taken from an adult in good health and CMV-seronegative. Source material: memory CD4+ T cells from blood. The J gene is TRBJ2-7, the V gene TRBV29-1, with 9 bases fitting TRBD2. The CDR3 here is CSVGLLAGHYEQYF. CDR3 DNA: TGCAGCGTTGGCCTCCTAGCGGGGCACTACGAGCAGTACTTC.